Below are 9 T cell receptor beta chains sequenced from a single sample in a study of early T cells in non-severe SARS-CoV-2 infection. From the 5' RACE reads, TCRdb called clonotypes with MiXCR, one entry per CDR3 protein. Of more than 80,000 distinct CDR3 sequences in the sample, 11% were seen once. The sample was whole blood. These receptors all stem from an adult who was a healthcare worker with PCR-confirmed SARS-CoV-2 infection or an uninfected control (not recorded which).

The sample holds a few counts of this clonotype. The CDR3 sequence: CASSYWGTEYEQYF. The CDR3 nucleotides are TGTGCCAGCAGTTACTGGGGGACTGAATACGAGCAGTACTTC. V usage is TRBV6-5 and J usage is TRBJ2-7; D might be TRBD2 (6 bases). With 1 base removed from V and 4 bases from J, the gap between germline ends came to 11 bases. This CDR3 has 14 amino acids. Germline V gives CDR1 MNHEY, CDR2 SVGAGI.

This clonotype was detected only a few times. The CDR3 DNA is TGTGCCAGCTCACCACCGATCCCATTCCCGAACACTGAAGCTTTCTTT. Translation gives CASSPPIPFPNTEAFF. The rearrangement links TRBV18 to TRBJ1-1; D not resolved. Germline assignment: CDR1 KGHSH and CDR2 LQKENI. Trimming removed 0 bases at V and 1 base at J, with 12 bases between. The CDR3 extends over 16 amino acids.

J is TRBJ1-1 and V is TRBV6-6; 11 nucleotides agree with TRBD1. Germline CDR1 reads MNHNY; CDR2 reads SVGAGI (reference sequence). V trimming: 4 bases; J trimming: 5 bases; junction bases outside the gene matches: 6. The length of the CDR3 is 15 residues. CDR3: CASSFPGQGETEAFF. Here the CDR3 DNA reads TGTGCCAGCAGTTTCCCGGGACAGGGGGAAACTGAAGCTTTCTTT.

This clonotype was seen at least ten times. The chain links TRBV7-3 to TRBJ2-7; perhaps TRBD2 as D (6 bases). This CDR3 has 14 amino acids. The V gene's germline CDR1 is SGHTA and CDR2 FQGTGA. V lost 6 bases and J 7 bases, leaving 19 bases between the germline ends. Here the CDR3 reads CASRYSGAGGEQYF. DNA of the CDR3: TGTGCCAGCAGATATAGCGGTGCAGGCGGAGAGCAGTACTTC.

This rearrangement joins TRBV2 to TRBJ2-5; D unresolved. Germline V gene data show CDR1 as SNHLY and CDR2 as FYNNEI. The length of the CDR3 is 18 residues. V lost 3 bases to trimming and J lost 1 base, with 21 bases between them. Here the CDR3 DNA reads TGTGCCAGCAGTGACTTGTCAGGCATGCGAAGTTTCCAAGAGACCCAGTACTTC. It is translated as CASSDLSGMRSFQETQYF.

This clonotype was recorded once. The rearrangement joins TRBV12-3 or TRBV12-4 to TRBJ2-2; D unresolved. The CDR3 extends over 15 amino acids. V was trimmed by 6 bases and J by 0 bases, leaving 11 bases between them. The CDR3 is CASSWGFANTGELFF. The DNA of the CDR3 is TGTGCCAGCAGCTGGGGTTTCGCGAACACCGGGGAGCTGTTTTTT.

CDR3 DNA sequence: TGCGCCAGCAGCCATGGGACAGTCACTGAAGCTTTCTTT. It translates to CASSHGTVTEAFF. The V and J genes are TRBV5-1 and TRBJ1-1; TRBD1 agrees at 7 bases. CDR1 SGHRS and CDR2 YFSETQ come from the germline V gene. Trimming took 4 bases from V and 4 from J; bases not matched to a gene: 4. This CDR3 comprises 13 residues.

Only a few counts were recorded for this clonotype. This chain joins TRBV27 and TRBJ2-1, with D possibly being TRBD2 (6 bases). CDR1 and CDR2 from the germline V gene are MNHEY and SMNVEV (reference sequence). V gave up 7 bases and J gave up 2 bases, with 18 bases separating them. The CDR3 loop spans 16 amino acids. CDR3 sequence: CASTQWAGPPYNEQFF. The CDR3 DNA reads TGTGCCAGCACCCAATGGGCGGGACCCCCCTACAATGAGCAGTTCTTC.

A few counts support this clonotype. The gene calls are TRBV6-5 and TRBJ1-5; tentative D call: TRBD1 (6 bases). The CDR3 covers 15 residues. V was clipped by 2 bases and J by 3 bases, with 11 bases between them. Germline loops: CDR1 MNHEY, CDR2 SVGAGI. The DNA of the CDR3 is TGTGCCAGCAGTTACGCCACAGGGCTCAATCAGCCCCAGCATTTT. The encoded protein is CASSYATGLNQPQHF.